This TCR beta chain derives from a study of OX40 agonist ivuxolimab in advanced cancers. The CDR3 loop spans 14 amino acids. CDR1 is SNHLY, CDR2 FYNNEI, per germline. Sequencing was performed with immunoSEQ multiplex PCR; in TCRdb, only in-frame clones are kept and a portion is missing. Of 70,000 to 95,000 clones in the sample, 80% to 90% were seen once. The rearrangement joins TRBV2 to TRBJ2-5; 9 bases are shared with TRBD2. The DNA end lines up better with TRBJ2-7; the J call may be wrong. The specimen comprised CD4+ or CD8+ T cells sorted from blood, sampled in a trial of the OX40 agonist ivuxolimab. The TCR comes from an adult with an advanced solid tumor such as melanoma, head and neck, liver or kidney cancer. CDR3 nucleotide sequence: TGTGCCAGCAGCGAGCGGGAGGTGTATTACGAGCAGTACTTC. It yields the protein CASSEREVYYEQYF.